The clone carrying this TCR beta chain was seen more than once but under ten times. The antigen is not known. This entry comes from a study of T-cell memory formation after mild COVID-19. Study-wide points: The pre-infection memory compartment contained some responding clones, suggesting cross-reactive memory joined. Contracting CD4+ clones were located mainly in CM and EM, and CD8+ clones in EMRA. Unconfirmed was the SARS-CoV-2 specificity of second-wave clones that peaked on day 37.

5'RACE primed at constant segments yielded TCR alpha and TCR beta cDNA libraries bearing sample barcodes and UMIs. TCRdb itself ran the 5' RACE reads through MiXCR, one entry per CDR3 protein. The sample includes over 50,000 distinct CDR3 sequences, approximately 9% seen only once; the top ten take roughly 12%. Germline V gene data show CDR1 as MGHRA and CDR2 as YSYEKL. There are 17 residues in the CDR3. Trimming took off 3 bases at V and 0 bases at J, with 17 bases between the two ends. The receptor's source is an adult woman who had mild COVID-19 (a few samples of this study predate the infection). Cell type and time point are not known. The sequenced material came from PBMCs or a T cell subset sorted from them (not recorded which). This chain links TRBV4-1 with TRBJ1-1; D uncertain. CDR3 region: CASSHLLVGLMNTEAFF. The CDR3 region has the DNA TGCGCCAGCAGCCATCTCTTGGTGGGGTTAATGAACACTGAAGCTTTCTTT.